The 8 T cell receptor beta chains given below trace back to one sample, sequenced in a study of cytomegalovirus exposure and HLA in healthy donors listed by TCRdb under 2017. The library was produced with the immunoSEQ multiplex PCR assay. The multiplex PCR relied on a mix of 60 forward primers for TCR Vbeta segments and 13 reverse primers for TCR Jbeta segments. Here the immuneACCESS table is served through TCRdb, limited to in-frame sequences with V and J called. Missing clones are a known gap in these copies; in checked studies unresolved V genes cover under half, and the rest lacks a known reason. The sample yields under 200,000 clones; around 82% were counted once. The biggest ten clones account for 5.7% of the sample. The sample taken for sequencing was PBMCs. The receptors were gathered from a man in his forties or fifties in good health and CMV-seronegative.

CDR3 in amino acids: CASSLWAVTGELFF. CDR3 coding DNA: TGTGCCAGCAGTTTATGGGCCGTAACCGGGGAGCTGTTTTTT. The chain has TRBV27 and TRBJ2-2; D remains ambiguous. V was pared by 1 base and J by 5 bases, with 8 bases between. This CDR3 comprises 14 residues. Germline values: CDR1 MNHEY, CDR2 SMNVEV (reference sequence).

This rearrangement joins TRBV11-3 to TRBJ2-3; TRBD1 agrees at 8 bases. CDR3 length equals 14 residues. Germline V lookup: CDR1 SGHNT, CDR2 YENEEA. V shed 7 bases and J 2 bases; nucleotides not matched to a gene: 5. CDR3 in DNA: TGTGCCAGCAACCTCAGGGGGCTCACAGATACGCAGTATTTT. Protein product: CASNLRGLTDTQYF.

This sequence joins TRBV9 and TRBJ2-2; D is perhaps TRBD1 (6 bases). V lost 2 bases and J lost 2, with 13 bases in between. CDR3 length equals 16 residues. Looked up from germline, CDR1 is SGDLS and CDR2 is YYNGEE. CDR3 in amino acids: CASSVTGTTNTGELFF. The DNA for the CDR3 is TGTGCCAGCAGCGTTACCGGGACAACTAACACCGGGGAGCTGTTTTTT.

The V call is TRBV4-3, the J call TRBJ2-1; D gene ambiguous. V was shortened by 5 bases and J by 0 bases, with 14 bases between the two germline ends. This CDR3 region has 16 residues. CDR1 is LGHNA and CDR2 is YSLEER in the germline V gene. The CDR3: CASSFTFQSSYNEQFF. In nucleotides, the CDR3 is TGCGCCAGCAGCTTCACTTTCCAAAGCTCCTACAATGAGCAGTTCTTC.

This chain uses TRBV6-5 with TRBJ2-5; 9 bases are shared with TRBD2. The CDR3 totals 15 residues. Germline loops: CDR1 MNHEY, CDR2 SVGAGI. J gave up 1 base and V 2 bases, and 2 bases lay outside the gene matches. The CDR3 region has the DNA TGTGCCAGCAGTTACGGCGGGGGGGCCCAAGAGACCCAGTACTTC. The encoded protein is CASSYGGGAQETQYF.

The V gene is TRBV5-1, the J gene TRBJ1-1, with D hard to call. Germline assignment: CDR1 SGHRS and CDR2 YFSETQ. V dropped 6 bases and J dropped 1 base, with 19 bases sitting between them. This CDR3 has 16 amino acids. Here the CDR3 DNA reads TGCGCCAGCACCCCCGGTAACGTTAATGCGAACACTGAAGCTTTCTTT. Translated, it gives CASTPGNVNANTEAFF.

V and J are TRBV6-4 and TRBJ1-5; no reliable D call. Trimming shortened V by 10 bases and J by 7 bases, and 8 bases separated the two germline ends. The germline CDR1 and CDR2 sequences are MRHNA and SNTAGT. The CDR3 sequence is 10 residues long. The CDR3 spells CAKLYQPQHF. The CDR3 DNA reads as TGTGCCAAACTTTACCAGCCCCAGCATTTT.

The chain uses TRBV11-2 and TRBJ2-7; possible D gene TRBD2, 5 bases. Germline V gene sequence: CDR1 SGHAT, CDR2 FQNNGV. V was trimmed by 0 bases and J by 1 base, leaving 10 bases between them. The CDR3 is 15 residues long. The DNA for the CDR3 is TGTGCCAGCAGCTTAGATGGACTCCAATCCTACGAGCAGTACTTC. Translating gives CASSLDGLQSYEQYF.